The T cell receptor beta chain described here comes from a study of blood T cell repertoires in COVID-19. Allocation to cohorts depended on clinical history reported by the participants. Some clones are missing from TCRdb's copy, which holds only in-frame ones; the method was immunoSEQ multiplex PCR. The data contain about 270,000 clones, 88% of them singletons. This clonotype was obtained from a woman aged 50 to 60 who had recovered from COVID-19. Sequenced input: PBMCs or T cells enriched from blood (not recorded which).

The CDR3 region has the DNA TGTGCCAGCAGCGTGACTAGCGGGGAGCAAGAGACCCAGTACTTC. Its translation: CASSVTSGEQETQYF. This chain uses TRBV9 with TRBJ2-5, with 11 bases lining up with TRBD2. Trimming at V came to 2 bases and at J to 2 bases, leaving 2 bases not matched to a gene. Looked up from germline, CDR1 is SGDLS and CDR2 is YYNGEE. The CDR3 sequence is 15 residues long.